The T cell receptor beta chain described here comes from a study of low-dose radiotherapy and immunotherapy resistance in tumors. Across the study: Patients took aspirin 300 mg by mouth once daily. This continued for four cycles, starting on cycle 1 day 1.

The CDR3 consists of 16 residues. CDR1 and CDR2 from the germline V gene are DFQATT and SNEGSKA (reference sequence). Gene-specific TRAV and TRBV primers were used for first-strand cDNA, covering alpha and beta chains. With a constant-region primer and a V-primer adapter, TCRs were subjected to around 20 PCR cycles of amplification. TCRdb reprocessed the reads with MiXCR, giving one entry per CDR3 protein. Of roughly 60,000 distinct CDR3 sequences detected, 20% to 25% appear once; the ten largest clones hold just over 5.5%. This clonotype was seen many times. The junction departs from germline at one end; a sequencing error may be responsible. The time point is: before trial treatment. Treatment of the donors consisted of nivolumab and ipilimumab (plus aspirin, low-dose cyclophosphamide and low-dose radiotherapy).

The source material was PBMCs, sampled before treatment. The source of this sequence is a male donor with prostate cancer. This chain uses TRBV20-1 with TRBJ1-6, with D possibly being TRBD1 (6 bases). CDR3 DNA: TGCAGTGCTGGAGAGGTCCGGCCAGGGGCCGATTCACCCCTCCACTTT. It codes for CSAGEVRPGADSPLHF.